The entry below describes one T cell receptor (beta chain). Sequenced by immunoSEQ multiplex PCR; TCRdb stores in-frame clones only, minus some. The top ten hold approximately 0.59% of the sample, which has some 110,000 clones, 85% to 95% seen once. Unmatched junction bases numbered 12, after V lost 4 bases and J lost 6 bases. CDR3 size: 16 residues. Germline assignment: CDR1 MNHEY and CDR2 SVGAGI. These data belong to a study of Tregs in tolerant kidney transplant recipients. Thawed PBMCs were FACS-sorted into unstimulated CD4+CD25+CD127- regulatory T cells, CD4+CD25- non-regulatory cells, CD4 and CD8 cells.

V gene TRBV6-5 combines with J gene TRBJ2-3; TRBD2 matches at 8 bases. The TCR was taken from a human donor in good health. The sample comprised CD4+ T cells from blood. The CDR3 sequence is CASSLRGTSSGDTQYF. The CDR3 DNA reads TGTGCCAGCAGTTTGCGGGGGACTAGTTCTGGGGATACGCAGTATTTT.